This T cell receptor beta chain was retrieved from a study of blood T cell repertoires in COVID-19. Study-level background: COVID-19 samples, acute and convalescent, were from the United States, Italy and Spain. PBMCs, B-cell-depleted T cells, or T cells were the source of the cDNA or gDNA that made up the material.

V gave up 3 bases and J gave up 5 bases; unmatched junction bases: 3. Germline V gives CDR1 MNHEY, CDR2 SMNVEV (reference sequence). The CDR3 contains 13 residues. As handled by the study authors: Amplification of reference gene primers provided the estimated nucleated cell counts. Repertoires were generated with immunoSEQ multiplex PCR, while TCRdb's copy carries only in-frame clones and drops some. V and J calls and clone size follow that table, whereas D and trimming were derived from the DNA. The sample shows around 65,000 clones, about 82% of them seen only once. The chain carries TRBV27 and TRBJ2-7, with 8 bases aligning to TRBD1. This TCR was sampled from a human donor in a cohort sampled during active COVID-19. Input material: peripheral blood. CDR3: CASSLARGHEQYF. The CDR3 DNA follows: TGTGCCAGCAGTTTGGCCAGGGGGCACGAGCAGTACTTC.